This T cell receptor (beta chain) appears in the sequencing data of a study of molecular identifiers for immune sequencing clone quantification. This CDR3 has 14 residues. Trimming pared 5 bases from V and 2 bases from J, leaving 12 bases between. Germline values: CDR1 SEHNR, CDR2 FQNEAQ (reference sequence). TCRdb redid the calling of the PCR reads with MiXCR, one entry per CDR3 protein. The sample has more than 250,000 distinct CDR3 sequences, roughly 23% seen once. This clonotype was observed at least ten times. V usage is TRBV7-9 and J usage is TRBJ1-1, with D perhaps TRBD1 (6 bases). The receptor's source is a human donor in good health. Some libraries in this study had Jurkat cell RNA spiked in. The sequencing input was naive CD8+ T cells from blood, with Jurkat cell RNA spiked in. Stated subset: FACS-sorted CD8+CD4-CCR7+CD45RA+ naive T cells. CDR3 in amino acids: CASSALDRNTEAFF. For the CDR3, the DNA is TGTGCCAGCAGCGCCCTGGACAGAAACACTGAAGCTTTCTTT.